The clone carrying this T cell receptor (beta chain) appeared many times. TCRdb fed the RT-PCR reads into MiXCR, producing one record per CDR3 protein. In the table there are about 680,000 distinct CDR3 sequences, 14% of which are singletons. Trimming pared 5 bases from V and 2 bases from J, leaving 10 bases between. The CDR3 has 14 amino acids. Per germline, CDR1 LNHNV and CDR2 YYDKDF (reference sequence). The specimen was memory CD4+ T cells from blood. The rearrangement joins TRBV15 to TRBJ1-5; D is perhaps TRBD1 (5 bases). The clonotype comes from a female donor in good health, serving as a healthy control. DNA of the CDR3: TGTGCCACCAGCGGGGAGGGGCGCAATCAGCCCCAGCATTTT. It codes for CATSGEGRNQPQHF.